A selection of T cell receptor beta chains follows, all from one sample in a study of shared T cell receptors in the human thymus. Measured with immunoSEQ multiplex PCR; TCRdb has only the in-frame clones, and not every one. The table has 650,000 to 950,000 clones, 70% to 90% seen once. The data also belong to a second study, concerning human thymus T cells.

The sample was thymocytes. Receptors were obtained from a girl less than two years old with a congenital heart defect. Each CDR3 is given with its conserved first and last residue. A D gene is named only where the DNA matches it firmly. Not every row has a clone size; where given, it reads once, few, many or a size class.

D gene: .
clone size: .
V gene: TRBV5-1
J gene: TRBJ1-4
CDR3 DNA: TGCGCCAGCAGCTTGGGGGTAGGAAGGGGCGAAAATGAAAAACTGTTTTTT
CDR3 protein: CASSLGVGRGENEKLFF

D gene: TRBD1
clone size: .
V gene: TRBV9
J gene: TRBJ1-6
CDR3 DNA: TGTGCCAGCAGCGTAGGGCAGGGGGAACTTGGGGGTTCACCCCTCCACTTT
CDR3 protein: CASSVGQGELGGSPLHF

D gene: .
clone size: .
V gene: TRBV30
J gene: TRBJ1-2
CDR3 DNA: TGTGCCTGGAGTAGGGGGAGGGAGAATGGCTACACCTTC
CDR3 protein: CAWSRGRENGYTF

D gene: .
clone size: .
V gene: TRBV25-1
J gene: TRBJ2-7
CDR3 DNA: TGTGCCAGCAGTGCCTTCTACGAGCAGTACTTC
CDR3 protein: CASSAFYEQYF

D gene: TRBD1
clone size: .
V gene: TRBV15
J gene: TRBJ1-5
CDR3 DNA: TGTGCCACCAGCAGACCCGACTGGACAGGGGAGGTGGGGCCCCAGCATTTT
CDR3 protein: CATSRPDWTGEVGPQHF

D gene: .
clone size: once
V gene: TRBV12-5
J gene: TRBJ1-2
CDR3 DNA: TGTGCTAGTGGCAACACCTATGGCTACACCTTC
CDR3 protein: CASGNTYGYTF

D gene: .
clone size: .
V gene: TRBV19
J gene: TRBJ1-6
CDR3 DNA: TGTGCCACCACCACTCCCGGGACACAGCATTCACCCCTCCACTTT
CDR3 protein: CATTTPGTQHSPLHF

D gene: .
clone size: .
V gene: TRBV9
J gene: TRBJ2-3
CDR3 DNA: TGTGCCAGCAGCGGGTACACGGCAGGGCCCCTTTCCGGCACAAGTACGCAGTATTTT
CDR3 protein: CASSGYTAGPLSGTSTQYF

D gene: TRBD1
clone size: .
V gene: TRBV2
J gene: TRBJ2-3
CDR3 DNA: TGTGCCAGCAGTGAAGGGGGGGACAGGGCCCCAGATACGCAGTATTTT
CDR3 protein: CASSEGGDRAPDTQYF

D gene: .
clone size: .
V gene: TRBV5-1
J gene: TRBJ1-1
CDR3 DNA: TGCGCCAGCAGCTTGTACCGAGGCCGGGGGAACACTGAAGCTTTCTTT
CDR3 protein: CASSLYRGRGNTEAFF

D gene: TRBD1
clone size: few
V gene: TRBV6-5
J gene: TRBJ2-7
CDR3 DNA: TGTGCCAGCAGTTACTCGATGGGACAGGGATCCCGCGAGCAGTACTTC
CDR3 protein: CASSYSMGQGSREQYF

D gene: .
clone size: .
V gene: TRBV12-5
J gene: TRBJ1-3
CDR3 DNA: TGTGCTAGTGGTTTGGGCAGACAGCGAAACACCATATATTTT
CDR3 protein: CASGLGRQRNTIYF

D gene: .
clone size: .
V gene: TRBV6-5
J gene: TRBJ1-5
CDR3 DNA: TGTGCCAGCAGTTACGTCAGGGCCCCTAATCAGCCCCAGCATTTT
CDR3 protein: CASSYVRAPNQPQHF

D gene: .
clone size: .
V gene: TRBV2
J gene: TRBJ1-1
CDR3 DNA: TGTGCCAGCAGTATCCGGACAGTCATTGAAATGAACACTGAAGCTTTCTTT
CDR3 protein: CASSIRTVIEMNTEAFF

D gene: .
clone size: .
V gene: TRBV7-9
J gene: TRBJ1-1
CDR3 DNA: TGTGCCAGCAGCGACCTCCATCGGGACACTGAAGCTTTCTTT
CDR3 protein: CASSDLHRDTEAFF

D gene: TRBD1
clone size: .
V gene: TRBV10-3
J gene: TRBJ1-1
CDR3 DNA: TGTGCCATCAGAAAGCCTGGGACAGTAAACACTGAAGCTTTCTTT
CDR3 protein: CAIRKPGTVNTEAFF

D gene: .
clone size: .
V gene: TRBV2
J gene: TRBJ2-7
CDR3 DNA: TGTGCCAGCTCCCAGGGAGGTTTTTCCTACGAGCAGTACTTC
CDR3 protein: CASSQGGFSYEQYF

D gene: .
clone size: .
V gene: TRBV21-1
J gene: TRBJ1-2
CDR3 DNA: TGTGCCAGCAGCAAAGGGGAGCAACCCAGGACAGGGGGAAACTATGGCTACACCTTC
CDR3 protein: CASSKGEQPRTGGNYGYTF

D gene: TRBD1
clone size: .
V gene: TRBV27
J gene: TRBJ2-7
CDR3 DNA: TGTGCCAGCAGTCCGCGGGACAGGACATACTACGAGCAGTACTTC
CDR3 protein: CASSPRDRTYYEQYF

D gene: .
clone size: .
V gene: TRBV7-4
J gene: TRBJ1-2
CDR3 DNA: TGTGCCAGCAGCTTAGGACAGAAAGACTATGGCTACACCTTC
CDR3 protein: CASSLGQKDYGYTF

D gene: .
clone size: once
V gene: TRBV25-1
J gene: TRBJ2-3
CDR3 DNA: TGTGCCAGCAGTGAACAAACAGGGTTCCCTAGCACAGATACGCAGTATTTT
CDR3 protein: CASSEQTGFPSTDTQYF

D gene: .
clone size: .
V gene: TRBV10-3
J gene: TRBJ2-1
CDR3 DNA: TGTGCCATCAGTGAGTCGACAAGACAAACCTACAATGAGCAGTTCTTC
CDR3 protein: CAISESTRQTYNEQFF

D gene: .
clone size: .
V gene: TRBV6-5
J gene: TRBJ2-7
CDR3 DNA: TGTGCCAGCTCGAGGGCAAACGGCCGCTCCTACGAGCAGTACTTC
CDR3 protein: CASSRANGRSYEQYF

D gene: .
clone size: .
V gene: TRBV4-3
J gene: TRBJ1-1
CDR3 DNA: TGCGCCAGCAGCCAAGGCCCGGCGCAGGACACTGAAGCTTTCTTT
CDR3 protein: CASSQGPAQDTEAFF

D gene: .
clone size: .
V gene: TRBV2
J gene: TRBJ2-1
CDR3 DNA: TGTGCCAGCACCCTCCCCACCGGAGGGTGTGAGCAGTTCTTC
CDR3 protein: CASTLPTGGCEQFF

D gene: .
clone size: .
V gene: TRBV12-1
J gene: TRBJ1-6
CDR3 DNA: TGTGCCAGACCACGACAGCACCCGCATACTCATTCACCCCTCCACTTT
CDR3 protein: CARPRQHPHTHSPLHF

D gene: TRBD1
clone size: once
V gene: TRBV4-1
J gene: TRBJ2-5
CDR3 DNA: TGCGCCAGCAGCCAAGTAGGGGACAGGGCGCTTGAGGAGACCCAGTACTTC
CDR3 protein: CASSQVGDRALEETQYF

D gene: TRBD2
clone size: .
V gene: TRBV5-1
J gene: TRBJ2-1
CDR3 DNA: TGCGCCAGCAGATGCCAGCGGGGGGAAGACTACAATGAGCAGTTCTTC
CDR3 protein: CASRCQRGEDYNEQFF

D gene: TRBD1
clone size: .
V gene: TRBV19
J gene: TRBJ2-5
CDR3 DNA: TGTGCCAGTAGTACCCTTCCAGGGGGCACTCAAGAGACCCAGTACTTC
CDR3 protein: CASSTLPGGTQETQYF

D gene: .
clone size: .
V gene: TRBV27
J gene: TRBJ1-1
CDR3 DNA: TGTGCCAGCAGTTTCCCCTGGAACACTGAAGCTTTCTTT
CDR3 protein: CASSFPWNTEAFF

D gene: .
clone size: .
V gene: TRBV7-9
J gene: TRBJ1-1
CDR3 DNA: TGTGCCAGCAGCCCAGAAACACAGGAAAACCAAGCTTTCTTT
CDR3 protein: CASSPETQENQAFF

D gene: TRBD2
clone size: .
V gene: TRBV4-2
J gene: TRBJ2-3
CDR3 DNA: TGTGCCAGCAGCCAAGCGACTAGCGGGGGGGTGGACACAGATACGCAGTATTTT
CDR3 protein: CASSQATSGGVDTDTQYF

D gene: .
clone size: .
V gene: TRBV7-3
J gene: TRBJ1-1
CDR3 DNA: TGTGCCAGCAGCTTAAGACACATATTGAACACTGAAGCTTTCTTT
CDR3 protein: CASSLRHILNTEAFF

D gene: .
clone size: once
V gene: TRBV15
J gene: TRBJ2-6
CDR3 DNA: TGTGCCACCAGCAGAGATAGGCGGACAGCTCGGATCTCTGGGGCCAACGTCCTGACTTTC
CDR3 protein: CATSRDRRTARISGANVLTF

D gene: .
clone size: .
V gene: TRBV7-9
J gene: TRBJ2-7
CDR3 DNA: TGTGCCAGCAGCTCCCAACAGTTTTCCCAATACGAGCAGTACTTC
CDR3 protein: CASSSQQFSQYEQYF

D gene: TRBD2
clone size: .
V gene: TRBV9
J gene: TRBJ2-5
CDR3 DNA: TGTGCCAGCAGCCCCCCTCGGGCTAGCGGGGGGGCGAGGGAGACCCAGTACTTC
CDR3 protein: CASSPPRASGGARETQYF

D gene: .
clone size: .
V gene: TRBV5-5
J gene: TRBJ1-6
CDR3 DNA: TGTGCCAGCAGCTTGGTGGGCAACCTCGATAATTCACCCCTCCACTTT
CDR3 protein: CASSLVGNLDNSPLHF

D gene: .
clone size: once
V gene: TRBV11-2
J gene: TRBJ2-2
CDR3 DNA: TGTGCCAGCAGCCACAACCCGGGATCCCGGTCCACCGGGGAGCTGTTTTTT
CDR3 protein: CASSHNPGSRSTGELFF

D gene: TRBD1
clone size: .
V gene: TRBV7-9
J gene: TRBJ2-3
CDR3 DNA: TGTGCCAGCAGCCACGGGACAGGGGCCCCAGGGGATACGCAGTATTTT
CDR3 protein: CASSHGTGAPGDTQYF

D gene: TRBD1
clone size: .
V gene: TRBV18
J gene: TRBJ2-7
CDR3 DNA: TGTGCCAGCTCGCCCCGGGACAGGGGCTACGAGCAGTACTTC
CDR3 protein: CASSPRDRGYEQYF

D gene: .
clone size: .
V gene: TRBV9
J gene: TRBJ1-5
CDR3 DNA: TGTGCCAGCAGCGCTGATTACGACAGAGATCAGCCCCAGCATTTT
CDR3 protein: CASSADYDRDQPQHF

D gene: TRBD1
clone size: once
V gene: TRBV6-5
J gene: TRBJ1-2
CDR3 DNA: TGTGCCAGCAGATACTACAGGGGAGACTATGGCTACACCTTC
CDR3 protein: CASRYYRGDYGYTF

D gene: .
clone size: .
V gene: TRBV27
J gene: TRBJ1-6
CDR3 DNA: TGTGCCAGCAGTTTAAACCCGCAGGAATTTAATTCACCCCTCCACTTT
CDR3 protein: CASSLNPQEFNSPLHF

D gene: .
clone size: .
V gene: TRBV10-1
J gene: TRBJ2-5
CDR3 DNA: TGCGCCAGCAGTAAGGGGCGGGAGACCCAGTACTTC
CDR3 protein: CASSKGRETQYF

D gene: .
clone size: .
V gene: TRBV9
J gene: TRBJ1-2
CDR3 DNA: TGTGCCGGCAGCGTAGAGCAGGGTATCGGCTACACCTTC
CDR3 protein: CAGSVEQGIGYTF

D gene: TRBD1
clone size: .
V gene: TRBV7-6
J gene: TRBJ1-6
CDR3 DNA: TGTGCCAGCAGCGCAGGGGGCAGGGATAATTCACCCCTCCACTTT
CDR3 protein: CASSAGGRDNSPLHF

D gene: TRBD1
clone size: .
V gene: TRBV7-6
J gene: TRBJ1-2
CDR3 DNA: TGTGCCAGCAGCCCCCGGACAGGCGACTCCCTTGGCTACACCTTC
CDR3 protein: CASSPRTGDSLGYTF

D gene: TRBD1
clone size: once
V gene: TRBV4-2
J gene: TRBJ1-1
CDR3 DNA: TGTGCCAGCAGCCAAGATGGGGAGGTGCCGAGAGGACAGGGGAAGATTTTCGACACTGAAGCTTTCTTT
CDR3 protein: CASSQDGEVPRGQGKIFDTEAFF

D gene: TRBD1
clone size: .
V gene: TRBV6-1
J gene: TRBJ2-7
CDR3 DNA: TGTGCCAGCAGTGAATTTGGTGTTGCGGGACAGGGCCCACTTAACTACGAGCAGTACTTC
CDR3 protein: CASSEFGVAGQGPLNYEQYF

D gene: .
clone size: .
V gene: TRBV7-8
J gene: TRBJ1-6
CDR3 DNA: TGTGCCAGCAGTTTAGAGGCGGAGAGCTCCTATAATTCACCCCTCCACTTT
CDR3 protein: CASSLEAESSYNSPLHF

D gene: .
clone size: .
V gene: TRBV10-3
J gene: TRBJ2-3
CDR3 DNA: TGTGCCATCAGTGAGCCTAGACTAGGCACAGATACGCAGTATTTT
CDR3 protein: CAISEPRLGTDTQYF

D gene: TRBD1
clone size: .
V gene: TRBV15
J gene: TRBJ1-5
CDR3 DNA: TGTGCCACCAGCAACAGACAGGGAACTCTTTTGAATCAGCCCCAGCATTTT
CDR3 protein: CATSNRQGTLLNQPQHF

D gene: .
clone size: .
V gene: TRBV11-2
J gene: TRBJ1-3
CDR3 DNA: TGTGCCAGCAGCTTAGGTCCAGACTCTGGAAACACCATATATTTT
CDR3 protein: CASSLGPDSGNTIYF

D gene: TRBD2
clone size: .
V gene: TRBV7-2
J gene: TRBJ2-7
CDR3 DNA: TGTGCCAGCAGCTTATTTCGGTCTAGCGGGGAGCAGAACTCCTACGAGCAGTACTTC
CDR3 protein: CASSLFRSSGEQNSYEQYF

D gene: .
clone size: .
V gene: TRBV5-8
J gene: TRBJ2-7
CDR3 DNA: TGTGCCAGCAGCTTAGATTCGGGTTCAACCTACGAGCAGTACTTC
CDR3 protein: CASSLDSGSTYEQYF

D gene: .
clone size: .
V gene: TRBV6-4
J gene: TRBJ1-1
CDR3 DNA: TGTGCCAGCAGTGACTCGTCCAAGAACACTGAAGCTTTCTTT
CDR3 protein: CASSDSSKNTEAFF

D gene: .
clone size: .
V gene: TRBV2
J gene: TRBJ1-2
CDR3 DNA: TGTGCCAGACACCCCCAGGGCTATGACTATGGCTACACCTTC
CDR3 protein: CARHPQGYDYGYTF

D gene: .
clone size: .
V gene: TRBV7-8
J gene: TRBJ1-4
CDR3 DNA: TGTGCCAGCAGCTCGTTGGACAGTAATGAAAAACTGTTTTTT
CDR3 protein: CASSSLDSNEKLFF